This TCR beta chain was captured in a study of response to subunit inactivated influenza vaccine. Broader study findings: With each seasonal influenza vaccination, the authors suggested, few new T cells are recruited.

MiXCR, applied by TCRdb to the RT-PCR reads, yields one record per CDR3 protein. The data show 700,000 to 900,000 distinct CDR3 sequences, 21% seen once. For this clonotype: Its cognate antigen is unknown.

The germline V gene has CDR1 SGHTA and CDR2 FQGNSA. Trimming took 5 bases from V and 0 from J; bases not matched to a gene: 5. The CDR3 has 15 residues. This clonotype originated in a man aged 45 to 65 who received an inactivated influenza vaccine. The rearrangement uses TRBV7-2 and TRBJ2-7; 9 positions match TRBD2. This specimen consisted of PBMCs from blood, obtained 4 to 6 days after vaccination. CDR3 nucleotide sequence: TGTGCCAGCAGCCGGACTAGCGTGAGCTCCTACGAGCAGTACTTC. Translated, it gives CASSRTSVSSYEQYF.